These 22 T cell receptor beta chains share one sample of origin, sequenced in a study of blood T cell repertoires in COVID-19. Produced via immunoSEQ multiplex PCR; TCRdb's table is partial and in-frame only. The sample consists of under 200,000 clones, roughly 80% of them appearing once. The sample comprised peripheral blood. These receptors came from a man in his sixties or seventies with acute or convalescent COVID-19.

V usage is TRBV5-1 and J usage is TRBJ2-5, with D possibly being TRBD1 (5 bases). The V end was cut by 0 bases, the J end by 2 bases, with 14 bases between. This CDR3 comprises 16 residues. Germline V gene sequence: CDR1 SGHRS, CDR2 YFSETQ. CDR3 amino acids: CASSLGGNRNQETQYF. The DNA of the CDR3 is TGCGCCAGCAGCTTGGGGGGCAATCGAAATCAAGAGACCCAGTACTTC.

V and J are TRBV10-3 and TRBJ2-7; no reliable D call. Trimming shortened V by 5 bases and J by 0 bases, and 17 bases separated the two germline ends. This CDR3 contains 16 residues. Germline CDR1 reads ENHRY; CDR2 reads SYGVKD. The CDR3 region is CAISRTEALSSYEQYF. The CDR3 DNA reads TGTGCCATCAGTCGCACTGAGGCTCTGAGCTCCTACGAGCAGTACTTC.

The chain links TRBV6-6 to TRBJ1-1; TRBD1 matches at 7 bases. The CDR3 has 14 amino acids. Per the germline V gene, CDR1 is MNHNY and CDR2 is SVGAGI (reference sequence). Trimming cost V 6 bases and J 2 bases; bases outside gene matches: 6. This CDR3 is CASREQGSNTEAFF. The DNA for the CDR3 is TGTGCCAGCAGGGAACAGGGGTCCAACACTGAAGCTTTCTTT.

This clone occurred a few times. This chain joins TRBV28 and TRBJ1-6; 7 nucleotides agree with TRBD1. The CDR3 length is 11 residues. V was pared by 8 bases and J by 18 bases, with 10 bases of the junction left unmatched. Germline V gene sequence: CDR1 MDHEN, CDR2 SYDVKM. The CDR3 reads CASGDRDRNHF. CDR3 DNA sequence: TGTGCCAGCGGCGATCGGGACAGAAACCACTTT.

The chain carries TRBV19 and TRBJ1-6; D might be TRBD1 (5 bases). Germline V CDR1 and CDR2: LNHDA, SQIVND (reference sequence). V lost 4 bases and J 7 bases, leaving 8 bases between the germline ends. The CDR3 has 13 residues. The CDR3 coding sequence is TGTGCCAGTAGTACCCAGGGCAATTCACCCCTCCACTTT. This encodes CASSTQGNSPLHF.

This sequence joins TRBV6-5 and TRBJ2-2, with 8 bases fitting TRBD1. This CDR3 is built from 13 residues. Germline lookup yields CDR1 MNHEY and CDR2 SVGAGI. The V gene end was trimmed by 6 bases and the J gene end by 7 bases; junction bases not matched to a gene: 4. The CDR3 reads CASSGQGVGELFF. The DNA of the CDR3 is TGTGCCAGCAGCGGACAGGGAGTCGGGGAGCTGTTTTTT.

The chain is built from TRBV6-1 and TRBJ1-1; maybe TRBD1 (6 bases). The CDR3 consists of 13 residues. Germline CDR1 reads MNHNS; CDR2 reads SASEGT. V was pared by 0 bases and J by 6 bases, with 8 bases between. The CDR3 DNA is TGTGCCAGCAGTGAAGCGCGGACAGCTGAAGCTTTCTTT. Translation gives CASSEARTAEAFF.

The chain employs TRBV9 and TRBJ1-1; 7 bases align to TRBD1. Trimming removed 0 bases from V and 5 bases from J; junction bases left unmatched: 13. Germline CDR1 is SGDLS and CDR2 is YYNGEE. The length of the CDR3 is 17 residues. In DNA, the CDR3 is TGTGCCAGCAGCGTAGAGTCCTTCGGAGGGGGCTCGACTGAAGCTTTCTTT. Protein: CASSVESFGGGSTEAFF.

There are a few counts of this clone. The J gene is TRBJ2-7, the V gene TRBV13; 7 bases match TRBD1. The CDR3 contains 14 residues. The germline CDR1 and CDR2 sequences are PRHDT and FYEKMQ (reference sequence). Trimming cost V 5 bases and J 5 bases; bases outside gene matches: 9. CDR3 region: CASSQKTGIHEQYF. As DNA, the CDR3 is TGTGCCAGCAGCCAGAAGACAGGGATCCACGAGCAGTACTTC.

The chain links TRBV27 to TRBJ1-1; D gene ambiguous. Trimming took 5 bases from V and 3 from J, leaving 16 bases between them. CDR3 length: 15 amino acids. Germline values: CDR1 MNHEY, CDR2 SMNVEV (reference sequence). DNA of the CDR3: TGTGCCAGCAGTCTAGAGGGAGTAGAGTACACTGAAGCTTTCTTT. This encodes CASSLEGVEYTEAFF.

V usage is TRBV7-2 and J usage is TRBJ1-3; no reliable D call. V was pared by 1 base and J by 2 bases, with 12 bases between. The CDR3 contains 16 residues. Germline CDR1 reads SGHTA; CDR2 reads FQGNSA. The CDR3 DNA sequence: TGTGCCAGCAGCTTAGGTGCGGCTATCGCTGGAAACACCATATATTTT. Its protein is CASSLGAAIAGNTIYF.

This clone has just a few counts. This chain uses TRBV11-2 with TRBJ2-2; a possible D gene is TRBD1 (6 bases). This CDR3 contains 16 residues. Trimming removed 4 bases from V and 4 bases from J, with 16 bases in between. CDR1 SGHAT and CDR2 FQNNGV come from the germline V gene. The CDR3 spells CASSSRGRRLTGELFF. CDR3 coding DNA: TGTGCCAGCAGCTCCAGGGGCAGGAGACTCACCGGGGAGCTGTTTTTT.

The chain combines TRBV27 with TRBJ1-4, with D possibly being TRBD1 (5 bases). The CDR3 runs 13 residues. V was trimmed by 5 bases and J by 8 bases, leaving 12 bases between them. CDR1 is MNHEY and CDR2 is SMNVEV in the germline V gene (reference sequence). The CDR3 sequence: CASSDRWREKLFF. The DNA of the CDR3 is TGTGCCAGCAGTGACAGATGGAGAGAAAAACTGTTTTTT.

V is TRBV6-2 or TRBV6-3 and J is TRBJ2-7; D perhaps matches TRBD1 (6 bases). V was cut by 5 bases and J by 2 bases, with 13 bases left in between. CDR3 length equals 14 residues. CDR1 MNHEY and CDR2 SVGEGT come from the germline V gene. The CDR3 spells CASSRSGVPYEQYF. The CDR3 DNA follows: TGTGCCAGCAGTCGCTCAGGGGTCCCCTACGAGCAGTACTTC.

This chain uses TRBV6-5 with TRBJ1-1; D perhaps matches TRBD1 (5 bases). Deletions cut 5 bases from V and 3 bases from J, with 13 bases between. This CDR3 contains 14 residues. Germline CDR1 MNHEY, CDR2 SVGAGI. CDR3 protein: CASSPPGQHTEAFF. For the CDR3, the DNA is TGTGCCAGCAGTCCTCCTGGACAACACACTGAAGCTTTCTTT.

This sequence joins TRBV30 and TRBJ2-7; possible D gene TRBD1, 6 bases. The germline V gene has CDR1 GTSNPN and CDR2 SVGIG (reference sequence). V was shortened by 8 bases and J by 6 bases, with 23 bases between the two germline ends. The CDR3 is 14 amino acids. In DNA form, the CDR3 reads TGTGCCAGTTCCAGGGGAATCTTGGGGAGCGAGCAGTACTTC. Translated, it gives CASSRGILGSEQYF.

V usage is TRBV3-1 (or the pseudogene TRBV3-2) and J usage is TRBJ2-7; D perhaps matches TRBD1 (5 bases). Trimming stripped 2 bases from V and 4 bases from J, with 12 bases between. Germline CDR1 is LGHDT and CDR2 is YNNKEL (reference sequence). The CDR3 contains 14 residues. The CDR3 sequence is CASSQTQGLYEQYF. In DNA form, the CDR3 reads TGTGCCAGCAGCCAAACTCAGGGTCTTTACGAGCAGTACTTC.

The rearrangement links TRBV10-3 to TRBJ1-5; 10 positions agree with TRBD1. Trimming cost V 10 bases and J 0 bases; bases outside gene matches: 9. Germline V CDR1 and CDR2: ENHRY, SYGVKD. The CDR3 consists of 16 residues. DNA of the CDR3: TGTGCCACCCGGGACAGGGGAGAAAGTAGCAATCAGCCCCAGCATTTT. Translating it yields CATRDRGESSNQPQHF.

This chain connects TRBV25-1 to TRBJ1-2; maybe TRBD1 (5 bases). The CDR3 is made up of 11 amino acids. The V end was cut by 9 bases, the J end by 8 bases, with 13 bases between. Germline CDR1 reads MGHDK; CDR2 reads SYGVNS. CDR3 residues: CASSGGVGYTF. CDR3 nucleotides: TGTGCCAGTTCCGGGGGAGTCGGCTACACCTTC.

The chain uses TRBV28 and TRBJ1-2; TRBD1 matches at 7 bases. This CDR3 contains 15 residues. Trimming at V came to 6 bases and at J to 1 base, leaving 8 bases not matched to a gene. Germline lookup yields CDR1 MDHEN and CDR2 SYDVKM. As DNA, the CDR3 is TGTGCCAGCAGGCCCGGGACAGCGGGTAACTATGGCTACACCTTC. Protein sequence: CASRPGTAGNYGYTF.

The chain recombines TRBV2 with TRBJ2-4, with D possibly matching TRBD1 (5 bases). Trimming took 7 bases from V and 6 from J, leaving 16 bases between them. The germline V gene encodes CDR1 SNHLY and CDR2 FYNNEI. CDR3 length: 14 amino acids. The DNA of the CDR3 is TGTGCCAGCACGGCAGGGCCCCCCAGAAACATTCAGTACTTC. Its translation: CASTAGPPRNIQYF.

CDR3 sequence: CASSIAGSDSYEQYF. The CDR3, as DNA: TGTGCCAGTAGTATAGCCGGGAGTGACTCCTACGAGCAGTACTTC. V usage is TRBV19 and J usage is TRBJ2-7; D may be TRBD2 (6 bases). Between the trimmed V and J ends, which lost 1 base and 0 bases, there was a span of 10 bases. From germline, CDR1 is LNHDA and CDR2 SQIVND (reference sequence). The CDR3 is made up of 15 amino acids.